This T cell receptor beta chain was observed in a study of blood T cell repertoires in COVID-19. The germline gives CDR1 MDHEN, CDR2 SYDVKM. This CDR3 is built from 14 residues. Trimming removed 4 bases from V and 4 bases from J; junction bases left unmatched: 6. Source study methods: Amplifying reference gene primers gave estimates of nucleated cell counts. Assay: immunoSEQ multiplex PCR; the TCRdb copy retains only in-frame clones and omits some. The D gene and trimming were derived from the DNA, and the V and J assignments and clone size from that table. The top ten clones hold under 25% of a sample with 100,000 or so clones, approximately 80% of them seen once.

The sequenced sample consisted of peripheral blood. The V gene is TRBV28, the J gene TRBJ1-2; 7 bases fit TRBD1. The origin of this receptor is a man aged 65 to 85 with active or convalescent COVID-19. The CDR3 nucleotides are TGTGCCAGCAGTTCACGGACAGGCTTCTATGGCTACACCTTC. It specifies CASSSRTGFYGYTF.